The sequence of this T cell receptor beta chain was determined in a study of T cells after posttransplantation cyclophosphamide. Measured with immunoSEQ multiplex PCR; TCRdb has only the in-frame clones, and not every one. The sample yields about 42,000 clones, roughly 88% seen once. With 4 bases removed from V and 1 base from J, the gap between germline ends came to 12 bases. The CDR3 spans 15 residues. Germline V lookup: CDR1 SGHAT, CDR2 FQNNGV. A note on this clone: Its antigen is unidentified.

Treatment was busulfan-fludarabine conditioning, a marrow graft, and cyclophosphamide on days +3 and +4. Findings of the study overall: TRB clonality was highly associated with recipient CMV seropositivity and reactivation. TRB overlap between skin or GI tissue T cells and blood was limited.

Specimen: PBMCs, collected around 60 days after allogeneic stem cell transplant with posttransplant cyclophosphamide. The sequence was obtained from a male patient between 60 and 69 years old who received an allogeneic stem cell transplant from a related donor and was CMV-positive. The graft donor may have given rise to some T cells. This sequence joins TRBV11-2 and TRBJ2-3; the D gene is possibly TRBD2 (5 bases). CDR3 nucleotides: TGTGCCAGCAGCTCCCGAATCGGGGGCACAGATACGCAGTATTTT. Its protein is CASSSRIGGTDTQYF.